This TCR beta chain was identified in a study of OX40 agonist ivuxolimab in advanced cancers. Study in general: Ivuxolimab was delivered to patients intravenously every 2 weeks at doses spanning 0.01 to 10 mg/kg. Patients with hepatocellular carcinoma, melanoma, renal cell or head and neck cancer made up the dose-escalation patients.

Study-level findings and limits: Averaging showed that CD8+ T cells had more expanded clones than CD4+ did.

The CDR3 sequence is 15 residues long. Germline V CDR1 and CDR2: MNHEY, SVGAGI. J lost 4 bases, V lost 5 bases, and 9 bases had no gene match. Note on this clone: Its antigen is still unknown.

Sequenced by immunoSEQ multiplex PCR; TCRdb stores in-frame clones only, minus some. The profile shows around 58,000 clones, roughly 84% of them singletons. The J gene is TRBJ1-1, the V gene TRBV6-5; 8 nucleotides line up with TRBD1. Sample: CD4+ or CD8+ T cells sorted from blood, taken in a trial of the OX40 agonist ivuxolimab. The origin of this receptor is an adult with an advanced solid tumor such as melanoma, head and neck, liver or kidney cancer. The CDR3 nucleotides read TGTGCCAGCAGTCACCAAACAGGGGGGAGCACTGAAGCTTTCTTT. It specifies CASSHQTGGSTEAFF.